These 8 T cell receptor beta chains originate from one sample sequenced in a study of tumor and adjacent non-tumor tissue in lung cancer. No cell sorting was done before RNA was extracted from the tissue. Three rounds of nested PCR, following a modified ARM-PCR protocol, produced the TCRbeta library. TCRdb fed the multiplex PCR reads into MiXCR, producing one record per CDR3 protein. This table has fewer than 100,000 distinct CDR3 sequences, just under 75% appearing once. Material for sequencing was lung tumor tissue. The receptor set was obtained from a woman in her 40s with non-small cell lung cancer.

A few counts support this clonotype. Germline is not matched at one junction end, which may reflect a read error. The chain has TRBV14 and TRBJ2-3; D not certain. Germline V gives CDR1 SGHDN, CDR2 FVKESK. CDR3 length: 13 residues. CDR3 in amino acids: CVSSQGLTDTQYF. In DNA, the CDR3 is TGTGTCAGCAGCCAAGGCCTTACAGATACGCAATATTTT.

The rearrangement links TRBV5-4 to TRBJ2-5; D is unresolved. The germline V and J ends were trimmed by 9 bases and 2 bases, with 20 bases remaining between them. The CDR3 is 15 residues long. Germline V gene sequence: CDR1 SGHNT, CDR2 YYREEE (reference sequence). CDR3 sequence (DNA): TGTGCCACCAGTCCAACATTCAGTGTTCAAGAGACCCAGTACTTC. This sequence encodes CATSPTFSVQETQYF.

This clonotype has only one observation. The chain couples TRBV29-1 to TRBJ2-1; 9 bases are a match to TRBD2. The CDR3 consists of 14 residues. The J segment lost 6 bases and the V segment lost 6 bases, leaving 9 bases of the junction unmatched. The germline V gene encodes CDR1 SQVTM and CDR2 ANQGSEA. CDR3 nucleotides: TGCAGCGTGACTAGCGGTTCTTCTCGCAATGAGCAGTTCTTC. Translation gives CSVTSGSSRNEQFF.

As to this clonotype: The conserved final phenylalanine or tryptophan is absent from the CDR3, which likely points to a read error. The chain carries TRBV4-2 and TRBJ2-3, with unresolved D. Germline CDR1 is LGHNA and CDR2 is YNFKEQ. The CDR3 is made up of 14 amino acids. Written as DNA, the CDR3 is TGTGCCAGCAGCCAACTTGGGGAATCAGATGCGCAGTATTCT. It is translated as CASSQLGESDAQYS.

As concerns this clonotype: Lacking the conserved final phenylalanine or tryptophan, this CDR3 likely reflects a read error. The gene calls are TRBV28 and TRBJ1-1, with a tentative D call TRBD1 (5 bases). The CDR3 contains 15 residues. In germline, CDR1 is MDHEN, CDR2 SYDVKM. CDR3 nucleotide sequence: TGTGTCAGCAGACTTATCCGGGACGATGGAACTGAAGCTTTCATT. Translated, it gives CVSRLIRDDGTEAFI.

Points on this clonotype: This may stem from a read error, because a much larger clone lies one nucleotide away. The chain uses TRBV24-1 and TRBJ1-2; no reliable D call. Germline V gives CDR1 KGHDR, CDR2 SFDVKD. The CDR3 has 14 amino acids. CDR3 amino acids: CATSEGITNYDYTF. The CDR3 region has the DNA TGTGCCACCAGTGAGGGGATAACTAACTATGACTACACCTTC.

This clonotype was counted only a few times. One base away lies a much larger clone, so this may be a sequencing read error. This rearrangement joins TRBV7-9 to TRBJ2-3; no firm D call. CDR1 SEHNR and CDR2 FQNEAQ come from the germline V gene (reference sequence). This CDR3 contains 11 residues. For the CDR3, the DNA is TGTACCAGCAGCTTAGAGACTACGCAGTATTTT. Its translation is CTSSLETTQYF.

This chain's CDR3 is CASSLQGVQGETQYF. The CDR3 DNA reads TGTGCCAGCAGTTTACAGGGGGTTCAGGGGGAGACCCAGTACTTC. The chain couples TRBV6-5 to TRBJ2-5, with 8 bases matching TRBD1. V was pared by 4 bases and J by 5 bases, with 9 bases of the junction left unmatched. This CDR3 is built from 15 residues. The V gene's germline CDR1 is MNHEY and CDR2 SVGAGI.